The clone carrying this T cell receptor beta chain was seen only a few times. As yet, its antigen is unknown. This record belongs to a study of beta chain features in type 1 diabetes. Study background: Healthy donors resembled patients in age, gender and cell yields. Study-level findings and limits: For Type 1 diabetes patients, all four CD4+ subsets carried TCRB CDR3s that were moderately but significantly shorter. Across patients, naive, central memory and Treg TCRB repertoires exhibited apparently greater similarity than was observed across healthy donors. For patients and controls alike, PCR might favor shorter templates to the same degree.

The CDR3 consists of 14 residues. V was clipped by 5 bases and J by 2 bases, with 13 bases between them. Germline lookup yields CDR1 MNHEY and CDR2 SVGAGI. Sequenced material consisted of expressed TCRB transcripts (all of the isolated RNA was reverse transcribed). Average reads for naive, central memory and regulatory T cell samples were about 3.57 million. Method: immunoSEQ multiplex PCR; TCRdb's copy keeps in-frame clones and lacks some. The sample lists 500,000 to 850,000 clones; about 14% were seen once. The sequence was collected from a man aged 18-30 years with type 1 diabetes. Sequencing was performed on naive CD4+ T cells from blood. This rearrangement joins TRBV6-5 to TRBJ2-7; the D gene is possibly TRBD1 (6 bases). The CDR3 coding sequence is TGTGCCAGCAGTAAAGGACAGCCGCCCTACGAGCAGTACTTC. Its protein product is CASSKGQPPYEQYF.